The entry below describes one TCR beta chain. TRB was amplified from around 230-520 ng of blood genomic DNA. BIOMED2 TRB-A/B primer pools were used in multiplex TRB PCR. TCRdb independently ran MiXCR on the multiplex PCR reads; one entry per CDR3 protein. The sample lists more than 900 distinct CDR3 sequences, 28% seen once, with around 29% in the top ten. This record belongs to a study of T and B cells in COVID-19 patients. The CDR3 has 17 residues. The V and J ends lost 4 bases and 1 base respectively, with 19 bases between them. Germline loops: CDR1 KGHSH, CDR2 LQKENI. This chain connects TRBV18 to TRBJ1-2; D is undetermined. The specimen was blood. The TCR sequence derives from a human donor with active COVID-19. In DNA, the CDR3 is TGTGCCAGCTCACTTCTCATGAGGCGTACATTTAACTATGGCTACACCTTC. Its protein is CASSLLMRRTFNYGYTF.